This T cell receptor beta chain was documented in a study of cytomegalovirus exposure and HLA in healthy donors. This clone was detected only a few times. Its specificity is not known. Study-wide points: The listing of 150 to 200 TCR beta chains classed them as cytomegalovirus-associated. Among donors in an Asian-associated ancestry cluster, a later analysis reportedly found fewer N-insertions than the approximately 700-donor mean. DRB1 had the most TCR associations and HLA-C the fewest, a later analysis found, with rates varying by HLA locus.

With 4 bases removed from V and 0 bases from J, the gap between germline ends came to 7 bases. The CDR3 is 14 amino acids. Germline CDR1 LGHNA, CDR2 YNFKEQ. PCR used 60 Vbeta primers and 13 Jbeta primers. This table comes from immunoSEQ multiplex PCR, and its TCRdb copy is limited to in-frame clones, with some not included. Of some 130,000 clones detected, around three quarters appear once; the ten largest clones hold about 1.7%. What was sequenced was PBMCs. This sequence joins TRBV4-2 and TRBJ1-5; possible D gene TRBD1, 5 bases. This clonotype was obtained from a woman between 50 and 59 years old in good health and CMV-seronegative. The CDR3 DNA follows: TGTGCCAGCAGCCCAGGGAATAGCAATCAGCCCCAGCATTTT. It specifies CASSPGNSNQPQHF.